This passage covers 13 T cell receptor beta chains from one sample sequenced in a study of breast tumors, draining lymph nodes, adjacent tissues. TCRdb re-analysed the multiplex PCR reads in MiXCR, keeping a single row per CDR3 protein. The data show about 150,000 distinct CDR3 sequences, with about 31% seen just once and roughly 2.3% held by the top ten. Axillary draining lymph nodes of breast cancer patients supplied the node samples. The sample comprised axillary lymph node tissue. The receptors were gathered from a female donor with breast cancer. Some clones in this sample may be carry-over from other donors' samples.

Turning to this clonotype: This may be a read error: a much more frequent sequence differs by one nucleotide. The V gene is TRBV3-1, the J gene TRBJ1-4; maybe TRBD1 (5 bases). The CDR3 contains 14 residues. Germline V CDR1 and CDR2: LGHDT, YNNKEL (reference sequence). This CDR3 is CASSLDTFGEKLVF. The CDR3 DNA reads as TGTGCCAGCAGCCTGGACACATTCGGAGAAAAACTGGTTTTT.

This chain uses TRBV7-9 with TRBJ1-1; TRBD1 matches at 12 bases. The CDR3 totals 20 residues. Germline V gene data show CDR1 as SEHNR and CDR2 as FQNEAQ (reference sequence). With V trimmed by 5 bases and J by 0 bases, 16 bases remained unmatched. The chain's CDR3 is CASSPQTGTGGFGVNTEAFF. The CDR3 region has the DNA TGTGCCAGCAGCCCACAGACCGGGACAGGGGGCTTTGGGGTGAACACTGAAGCTTTCTTT.

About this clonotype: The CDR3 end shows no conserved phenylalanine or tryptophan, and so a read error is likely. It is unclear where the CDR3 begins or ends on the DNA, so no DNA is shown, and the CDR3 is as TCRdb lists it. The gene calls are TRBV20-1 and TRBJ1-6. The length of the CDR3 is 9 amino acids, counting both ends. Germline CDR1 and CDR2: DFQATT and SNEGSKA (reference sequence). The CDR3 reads CSARAGINY.

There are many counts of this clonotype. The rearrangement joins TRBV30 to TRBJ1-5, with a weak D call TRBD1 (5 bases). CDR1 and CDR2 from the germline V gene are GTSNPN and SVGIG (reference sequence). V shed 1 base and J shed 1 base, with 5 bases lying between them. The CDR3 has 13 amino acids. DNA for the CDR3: TGTGCCTGGAGTGGGGACAGCAATCAGCCCCAGCATTTT. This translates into CAWSGDSNQPQHF.

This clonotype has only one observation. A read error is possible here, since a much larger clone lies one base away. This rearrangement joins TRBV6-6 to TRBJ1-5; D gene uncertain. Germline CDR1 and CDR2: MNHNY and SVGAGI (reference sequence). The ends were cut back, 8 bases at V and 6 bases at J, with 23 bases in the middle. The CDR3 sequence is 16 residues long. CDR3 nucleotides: TGTGCCAGCCGGAGGGAAGGTTGGGGTAACACTCAGCCCCAGCATTTT. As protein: CASRREGWGNTQPQHF.

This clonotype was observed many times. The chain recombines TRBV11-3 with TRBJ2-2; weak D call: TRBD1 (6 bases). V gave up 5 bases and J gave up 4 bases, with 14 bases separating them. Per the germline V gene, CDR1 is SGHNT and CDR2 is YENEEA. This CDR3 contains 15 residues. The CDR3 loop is CASSAQGQTTGELFF. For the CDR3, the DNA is TGTGCCAGCAGCGCCCAAGGACAGACCACCGGGGAGCTGTTTTTT.

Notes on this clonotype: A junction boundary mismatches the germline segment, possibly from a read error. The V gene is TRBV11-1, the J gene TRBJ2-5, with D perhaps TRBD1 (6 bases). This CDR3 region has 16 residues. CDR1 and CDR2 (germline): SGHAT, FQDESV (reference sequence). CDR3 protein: CASSLETTGYQETQYF. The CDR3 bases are TGCGCCAGCAGCTTGGAAACAACAGGGTACCAAGAGACCCAGTACTTC.

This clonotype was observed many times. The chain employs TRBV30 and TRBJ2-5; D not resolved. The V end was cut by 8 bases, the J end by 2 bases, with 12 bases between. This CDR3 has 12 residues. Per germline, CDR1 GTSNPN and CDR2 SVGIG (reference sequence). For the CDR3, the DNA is TGTGCCGGCAAGGGCCGGCAAGAGACCCAGTACTTC. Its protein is CAGKGRQETQYF.

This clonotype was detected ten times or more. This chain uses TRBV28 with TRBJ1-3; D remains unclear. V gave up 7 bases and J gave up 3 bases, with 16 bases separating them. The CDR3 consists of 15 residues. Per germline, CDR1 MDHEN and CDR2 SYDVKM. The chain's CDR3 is CASKRGRHLGNTIYF. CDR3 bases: TGTGCCAGCAAACGTGGCCGACATCTTGGAAACACCATATATTTT.

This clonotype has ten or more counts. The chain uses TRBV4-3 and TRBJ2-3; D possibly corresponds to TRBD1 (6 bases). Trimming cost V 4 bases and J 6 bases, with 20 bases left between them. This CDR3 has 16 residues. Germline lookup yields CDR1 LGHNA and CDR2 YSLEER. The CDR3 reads CASSRATGTPGDTQYF. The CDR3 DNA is TGCGCCAGCAGCCGAGCTACAGGGACCCCCGGGGATACGCAGTATTTT.

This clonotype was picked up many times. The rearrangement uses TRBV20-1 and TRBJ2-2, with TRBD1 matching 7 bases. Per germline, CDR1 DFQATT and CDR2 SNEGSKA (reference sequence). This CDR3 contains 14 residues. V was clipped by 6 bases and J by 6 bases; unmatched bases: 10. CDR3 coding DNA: TGCAGTGCGGATAGACAGGGATTCCCCGGGGAGCTGTTTTTT. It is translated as CSADRQGFPGELFF.

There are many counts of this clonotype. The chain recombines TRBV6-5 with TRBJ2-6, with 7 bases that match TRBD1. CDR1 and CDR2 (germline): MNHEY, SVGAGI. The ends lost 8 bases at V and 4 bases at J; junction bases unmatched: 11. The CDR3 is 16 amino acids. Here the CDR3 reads CASGGVTGAGANVLTF. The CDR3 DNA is TGTGCCAGCGGGGGAGTAACAGGGGCCGGGGCCAACGTCCTGACTTTC.

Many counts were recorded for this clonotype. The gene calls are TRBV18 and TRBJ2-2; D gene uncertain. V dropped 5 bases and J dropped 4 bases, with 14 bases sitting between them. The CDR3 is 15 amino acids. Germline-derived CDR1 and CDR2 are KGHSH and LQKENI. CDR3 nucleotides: TGTGCCAGCTCAGCGGACGAGGCAGCCACCGGGGAGCTGTTTTTT. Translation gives CASSADEAATGELFF.